Listed below are T cell receptor beta chains from one sample, sequenced in a study of blood T cell repertoires in COVID-19. The protocol was immunoSEQ multiplex PCR, while the TCRdb copy is restricted to in-frame clones and leaves out a portion. The profile shows 110,000 or so clones, more than 80% of them singletons. The sequencing input was peripheral blood. Receptors originate from a woman aged 60-75 years with COVID-19, enrolled during active disease. CDR3s leave out the opening cysteine and the closing phenylalanine or tryptophan. A D gene is named only where the DNA matches it firmly. The size of a clone is reported for some rows only, either as once, few or many, or as a class for expanded clones.

j_gene,abundance,v_gene,d_gene,CDR3aa
TRBJ1-2,-,TRBV5-1,TRBD1,ASSLAGQGVDYGYT
TRBJ2-3,-,TRBV7-9,-,ASSLSADTQY
TRBJ2-5,-,TRBV3-1/TRBV3-2,-,ASSPPSGHLQETQY
TRBJ1-2,-,TRBV9,-,ASSVESGRPYGYT
TRBJ2-1,-,TRBV6-5,TRBD1,ASRGTGPYNEQF
TRBJ1-2,-,TRBV28,TRBD1,ASSLTGTGDGYT
TRBJ1-1,few,TRBV2,TRBD1,ASSYTGAWNTEAF
TRBJ1-2,once,TRBV7-2,TRBD1,ASSLALGQGNYGYT
TRBJ2-7,-,TRBV27,-,ASSSARIIGSNSYEQY
TRBJ1-4,-,TRBV29-1,TRBD1,SGSDRDQNEKLF
TRBJ1-2,once,TRBV7-3,TRBD1,ASSPGGTGFGYT
TRBJ1-5,-,TRBV7-3,-,ASSLRGNGNQPQH
TRBJ2-7,-,TRBV19,TRBD2,ASSNSGGHFYEQY
TRBJ1-1,many,TRBV2,-,ASKRTEKLEAF
TRBJ2-4,once,TRBV16,-,ASSQSGSPKNIQY
TRBJ1-1,-,TRBV19,-,ASSPAGARAGIAAF
TRBJ2-3,-,TRBV5-1,-,ASSLGRGSDTQY
TRBJ1-5,-,TRBV4-2,-,ASSQVRGPSNQPQH
TRBJ1-1,-,TRBV6-5,TRBD1,ATLGTDTEAF
TRBJ2-2,-,TRBV3-1/TRBV3-2,TRBD1,ASSQLQGRGGELF
TRBJ1-4,-,TRBV4-1,-,ASSQEGGSNEKLF
TRBJ1-1,few,TRBV19,-,ASRPGLATEAF
TRBJ2-1,-,TRBV5-1,TRBD1,ASSSPGQGEQF
TRBJ1-1,-,TRBV23-1,TRBD1,ASSQQGAPDTEAF
TRBJ1-2,once,TRBV28,-,ASMFGGGTRYGYT
TRBJ2-5,-,TRBV1,-,TSSHFLTGTSGGASQETQY